This passage covers 19 T cell receptor beta chains from one sample sequenced in a study of cytotoxic CD8 clonotypes in ibrutinib-treated CLL. This table comes from immunoSEQ multiplex PCR, and its TCRdb copy is limited to in-frame clones, with some not included. The sample has some 150,000 clones, about 80% seen once. Here the sequenced sample was PBMCs, taken after 12 months of ibrutinib treatment. These receptors all stem from a human donor with chronic lymphocytic leukemia.

This clone showed up just a few times. This sequence joins TRBV5-6 and TRBJ2-3, with D perhaps being TRBD1 or TRBD2 (5 bases each). Trimming pared 3 bases from V and 0 bases from J, leaving 11 bases between. Germline lookup yields CDR1 SGHDT and CDR2 YYEEEE. CDR3 length: 15 amino acids. The CDR3 spells CASSSPGSSTDTQYF. In DNA, the CDR3 is TGTGCCAGCAGCTCGCCAGGGAGTAGCACAGATACGCAGTATTTT.

DNA for the CDR3: TGTGCCAGCAGCTTTCTCCCTACCCCAGCCTACGAGCAGTACTTC. This codes for CASSFLPTPAYEQYF. The chain carries TRBV7-2 and TRBJ2-7; D ambiguous. The CDR3 sequence is 15 residues long. In germline, CDR1 is SGHTA, CDR2 FQGNSA. V lost 3 bases and J lost 2, with 14 bases in between.

V is TRBV29-1 and J is TRBJ2-3; TRBD1 is a possible D gene (5 bases). CDR3 length: 14 amino acids. Germline-derived CDR1 and CDR2 are SQVTM and ANQGSEA. V was shortened by 5 bases and J by 0 bases, with 12 bases between the two germline ends. The CDR3 region is CSVRRQPSTDTQYF. CDR3 nucleotide sequence: TGCAGCGTTCGCCGACAGCCTAGCACAGATACGCAGTATTTT.

The chain uses TRBV28 and TRBJ1-2; TRBD1 is a possible D gene (6 bases). V shed 6 bases and J shed 4 bases, with 12 bases lying between them. Germline V gene data show CDR1 as MDHEN and CDR2 as SYDVKM. The CDR3 has 13 amino acids. CDR3 sequence: CASRGGSAYGYTF. DNA for the CDR3: TGTGCCAGCAGGGGGGGCTCGGCCTATGGCTACACCTTC.

This clone was seen more than once but under ten times. Different DNA sequences within this sample yield the same CDR3. J is TRBJ1-1 and V is TRBV6-5; D call uncertain. The CDR3 covers 13 residues. The V and J ends lost 6 bases and 0 bases respectively, with 8 bases between them. CDR1 is MNHEY and CDR2 is SVGAGI in the germline V gene. The CDR3 loop reads CASSMTVNTEAFF. CDR3 nucleotides: TGTGCCAGCAGCATGACGGTGAACACTGAAGCTTTCTTT.

The rearrangement links TRBV7-8 to TRBJ2-1; a weak D match, TRBD2 (5 bases). CDR1 is SGHVS and CDR2 is FQNEAQ in the germline V gene. This CDR3 has 16 residues. Trimming removed 1 base from V and 6 bases from J, with 16 bases in between. The DNA of the CDR3 is TGTGCCAGCAGCTTAGAAAGAGGGTCTTCAGGCAATGAGCAGTTCTTC. It encodes CASSLERGSSGNEQFF.

This clone was detected once. The rearrangement uses TRBV28 and TRBJ2-3, with D perhaps TRBD2 (5 bases). Trimming stripped 3 bases from V and 1 base from J, with 11 bases between. Germline CDR1 MDHEN, CDR2 SYDVKM. The CDR3 has 15 residues. For the CDR3, the DNA is TGTGCCAGCAGTTTCCGAGGAGCGGGCACAGATACGCAGTATTTT. Translated: CASSFRGAGTDTQYF.

This chain links TRBV18 with TRBJ2-3; unclear D gene. Germline CDR1 and CDR2: KGHSH and LQKENI. There are 12 residues in the CDR3. V lost 2 bases and J 2 bases, leaving 2 bases between the germline ends. The CDR3 region is CASSPVTDTQYF. The CDR3 DNA is TGTGCCAGCTCACCAGTCACAGATACGCAGTATTTT.

In its sample, this clone was seen once. J is TRBJ2-3 and V is TRBV9; 9 bases map to TRBD1. The CDR3 spans 16 residues. Germline CDR1 and CDR2: SGDLS and YYNGEE. Unmatched junction bases numbered 9, after V lost 3 bases and J lost 4 bases. The CDR3 nucleotides read TGTGCCAGCAGCGCTGGGACAGGGTTATTATCAGATACGCAGTATTTT. Residues: CASSAGTGLLSDTQYF.

The V and J genes are TRBV5-1 and TRBJ2-3, with D hard to call. Germline lookup yields CDR1 SGHRS and CDR2 YFSETQ. This CDR3 region has 16 residues. V dropped 4 bases and J dropped 0 bases, with 15 bases sitting between them. In DNA, the CDR3 is TGCGCCAGCAGCCCAATGGATTATTATAGCACAGATACGCAGTATTTT. Amino acids: CASSPMDYYSTDTQYF.

The rearrangement links TRBV6-5 to TRBJ2-7, with 9 bases that match TRBD1. The V and J ends lost 4 bases and 5 bases, in that order; junction bases with no gene match: 3. Germline loops: CDR1 MNHEY, CDR2 SVGAGI. This CDR3 is built from 13 residues. This CDR3 is CASSWTGVDEQYF. The CDR3 nucleotides are TGTGCCAGCAGTTGGACAGGGGTCGACGAGCAGTACTTC.

The chain carries TRBV4-3 and TRBJ2-5, with no clear D. CDR3 size: 15 residues. In germline, CDR1 is LGHNA, CDR2 YSLEER. V gave up 0 bases and J gave up 1 base, with 9 bases separating them. This CDR3 is CASSQDGYFQETQYF. The CDR3 DNA reads TGCGCCAGCAGCCAAGATGGGTACTTCCAAGAGACCCAGTACTTC.

This clone was detected only a few times. This sequence joins TRBV5-1 and TRBJ1-2; no clear D gene. Trimming stripped 2 bases from V and 8 bases from J, with 19 bases between. Germline loops: CDR1 SGHRS, CDR2 YFSETQ. The CDR3 runs to 15 residues. The CDR3 loop is CASSFTGITAGGYTF. CDR3 DNA sequence: TGCGCCAGCAGCTTCACCGGGATCACCGCCGGGGGCTACACCTTC.

The chain has TRBV6-5 and TRBJ1-5, with a weak D call TRBD1 (5 bases). The germline gives CDR1 MNHEY, CDR2 SVGAGI. The V end was cut by 6 bases, the J end by 2 bases, with 8 bases between. The CDR3 covers 13 residues. The CDR3 protein is CASRRDGNQPQHF. CDR3 nucleotide sequence: TGTGCCAGCAGACGGGACGGCAATCAGCCCCAGCATTTT.

The chain links TRBV27 to TRBJ1-1; 9 bases are a match to TRBD1. Trimming took 6 bases from V and 3 from J; bases not matched to a gene: 14. The CDR3 is 17 residues long. Germline V CDR1 and CDR2: MNHEY, SMNVEV (reference sequence). The CDR3 nucleotides read TGTGCCAGCAGCCCGGGACAGGGATACGCCTTGTACACTGAAGCTTTCTTT. It encodes CASSPGQGYALYTEAFF.

The chain has TRBV19 and TRBJ2-3; 9 bases are a match to TRBD2. This CDR3 is built from 15 residues. Germline V gene lookup returns CDR1 LNHDA and CDR2 SQIVND (reference sequence). V lost 3 bases to trimming and J lost 1 base; unmatched junction nucleotides: 2. The CDR3 protein is CASSMGGGGTDTQYF. The CDR3 DNA sequence: TGTGCCAGTAGTATGGGCGGGGGGGGCACAGATACGCAGTATTTT.

The chain uses TRBV7-2 and TRBJ1-6; D is ambiguous. This CDR3 spans 15 amino acids. In germline, CDR1 is SGHTA, CDR2 FQGNSA. V was clipped by 2 bases and J by 0 bases, with 5 bases between them. CDR3 bases: TGTGCCAGCAGCTTACCGGTCTCCTATAATTCACCCCTCCACTTT. This codes for CASSLPVSYNSPLHF.

The chain has TRBV4-1 and TRBJ1-1; D may be TRBD1 (6 bases). The V end lost 1 base, the J end lost 10 bases, and 13 bases lay between the germline ends. CDR1 is MGHRA, CDR2 YSYEKL, per germline. The CDR3 contains 13 residues. CDR3 in amino acids: CASSQAIGGRAFF. In DNA, the CDR3 is TGCGCCAGCAGCCAAGCAATAGGGGGGAGAGCTTTCTTT.

This clone was seen more than once but under ten times. The chain is built from TRBV28 and TRBJ1-5; maybe TRBD1 (5 bases). The CDR3 extends over 15 amino acids. The V gene lost 6 bases and the J gene lost 10 bases, with 22 bases spanning the gap. From germline, CDR1 is MDHEN and CDR2 SYDVKM. The CDR3 region has the DNA TGTGCCAGCAGCCTCGGAGGTAGTGTGGACATCCCCCAGCATTTT. Translating it yields CASSLGGSVDIPQHF.